The entry that follows covers one TCR beta chain sequence. Its antigen is unknown. Base qualities are not at hand, and no much larger clone is one base apart. The record originates from a study of T-cell reconstitution after alpha-beta-depleted transplantation in children (dated by TCRdb to 2015 to 2016). General notes on the study: The study quantitatively tracked T-cell immune reconstitution after TCRalphabeta/CD19-depleted allogeneic hematopoietic cell transplantation in children using TCR repertoire profiling.

The library was obtained by PCR. TCRdb names Illumina HiSeq 2500 as the instrument used. Molecular barcoding was employed in the preparation of TCR libraries, with unique molecular identifiers being used to normalize TCRbeta repertoire quantification. Through fastp at Q25 and MiXCR, TCRdb rebuilt clones from the public reads, retaining in-frame beta chains. For every CDR3 protein sequence, its rows merge into one entry that carries the most common genes and DNA. The sample yields approximately 350,000 distinct CDR3 sequences; under 13% were counted once. 2.4% of the sample is in the top ten clones. The CDR3, cysteine through phenylalanine, is 18 amino acids long. The sequence is cut down to CDR3 DNA, 54 bases in frame from base 1. Looking up the germline V gene (reference sequence) yields CDR1 LGHDT and CDR2 YNNKEL. V is trimmed back by 0 bases and J by 0 bases, and the junction contains 4 bases that no gene match accounts for.

Specimen: PBMCs from the stem cell graft donor, collected from the stem cell graft. This TCR was sampled from a human donor who donated a stem cell graft to a child with acute lymphoblastic leukemia. The chain joins TRBV3-1 to TRBJ2-3; TRBD2 lines up with 12 middle nucleotides. The CDR3 here reads CASSQERTSGISTDTQYF. The DNA sequence is given as TGTGCCAGCAGCCAAGAGCGGACTAGCGGGATAAGCACAGATACGCAGTATTTT.